Below, 31 T cell receptor beta chains from the same sample are listed, as sequenced in a study of response to subunit inactivated influenza vaccine (dated 2018 in TCRdb). The method behind the library was RT-PCR. The data were produced on an Illumina HiSeq 2500. TCRdb cleaned the public reads at Q25 with fastp, built clones with MiXCR and kept in-frame beta chains. Rows merge per CDR3 protein into single entries with the most common DNA and genes. Counted in this sample were approximately 500,000 distinct CDR3 sequences; 14% of them appeared once. More than 9.5% of the sample is in the top ten clones. Source: PBMCs from blood, taken 11 to 12 days after vaccination. The receptors shown here come from a man in his fifties who received an inactivated influenza vaccine. Donor details come from another sample of the same person, matched by shared clones.

This clonotype was counted between two and nine times. The chain uses TRBV6-5 and TRBJ2-5; 7 bases match TRBD2. The V gene's germline CDR1 is MNHEY and CDR2 SVGAGI. The CDR3 covers 17 residues. The junction had 13 bases not matched to a gene; V was cut back by 2 bases and J by 4 bases. DNA for the CDR3: TGTGCCAGCAGTTACAGGGTCGGGAGGCTTGGCGGAGAGACCCAGTACTTC. Translation gives CASSYRVGRLGGETQYF.

The chain uses TRBV4-3 and TRBJ2-2; D uncertain. The CDR3 has 16 residues. Trimming pared 0 bases from V and 7 bases from J, leaving 15 bases between. Germline V lookup: CDR1 LGHNA, CDR2 YSLEER. For the CDR3, the DNA is TGCGCCAGCAGCCAAGAGGTTCAAGTTCGGAACGGGGAGCTGTTTTTT. Protein: CASSQEVQVRNGELFF.

This clonotype was counted between two and nine times. This chain links TRBV5-1 with TRBJ1-2; possible D gene TRBD1, 6 bases. The CDR3 runs to 16 residues. CDR1 SGHRS and CDR2 YFSETQ come from the germline V gene. Trimming shortened V by 4 bases and J by 4 bases, and 20 bases separated the two germline ends. The chain's CDR3 is CASSGRDTGRIYGYTF. DNA for the CDR3: TGCGCCAGCAGCGGGAGGGACACCGGAAGAATCTATGGCTACACCTTC.

This chain links TRBV7-2 with TRBJ1-1; D is perhaps TRBD1 (6 bases). CDR1 SGHTA and CDR2 FQGNSA come from the germline V gene. Trimming pared 4 bases from V and 5 bases from J, leaving 14 bases between. The CDR3 length is 14 residues. The CDR3 DNA reads as TGTGCCAGCAGCTCGCCCGGGCAGGGGACTGAAGCTTTCTTT. Translated, it gives CASSSPGQGTEAFF. The full variable domain, in which reference TRBV7-2 and TRBJ1-1 provide the parts outside the CDR3, is GAGVSQSPSNKVTEKGKDVELRCDPISGHTALYWYRQSLGQGLEFLIYFQGNSAPDKSGLPSDRFSAERTGGSVSTLTIQRTQQEDSAVYLCASSSPGQGTEAFFGQGTRLTVV.

The CDR3 is CSAAGVGVGEKLFF. The CDR3 region has the DNA TGCAGCGCCGCAGGGGTTGGGGTTGGGGAAAAACTGTTTTTT. The chain carries TRBV29-1 and TRBJ1-4, with D maybe TRBD1 (6 bases). The CDR3 covers 14 residues. Germline V lookup: CDR1 SQVTM, CDR2 ANQGSEA. V lost 7 bases and J 8 bases, leaving 20 bases between the germline ends.

The chain uses TRBV28 and TRBJ2-2; 12 nucleotides agree with TRBD1. The CDR3 has 17 residues. In germline, CDR1 is MDHEN, CDR2 SYDVKM. The V gene end was trimmed by 3 bases and the J gene end by 7 bases; junction bases not matched to a gene: 9. CDR3 sequence: CASSLLLGQGASGELFF. The CDR3 bases are TGTGCCAGCAGTTTGCTTTTGGGACAGGGGGCGAGCGGGGAGCTGTTTTTT.

V is TRBV19 and J is TRBJ2-5, with D possibly TRBD1 on 6 matching bases. The CDR3 length is 15 residues. CDR1 LNHDA and CDR2 SQIVND come from the germline V gene (reference sequence). V was clipped by 5 bases and J by 1 base, with 14 bases between them. CDR3 sequence (DNA): TGTGCCAGTAGTCCGCCTGGGGGCAGCCAAGAGACCCAGTACTTC. Its protein is CASSPPGGSQETQYF.

The chain has TRBV29-1 and TRBJ2-3; the match to TRBD2 covers 11 bases. The CDR3 covers 16 residues. Germline lookup yields CDR1 SQVTM and CDR2 ANQGSEA. J was trimmed by 6 bases and V by 2 bases; bases with no gene match: 10. The CDR3 sequence is CSVEMGLAAFTDTQYF. The CDR3 DNA is TGCAGCGTTGAAATGGGACTAGCGGCCTTTACTGATACGCAGTATTTT.

This clonotype came up a few times. The chain couples TRBV20-1 to TRBJ2-3; tentative D call: TRBD1 (6 bases). CDR1 is DFQATT, CDR2 SNEGSKA, per germline (reference sequence). V shed 6 bases and J shed 4 bases, with 23 bases lying between them. The CDR3 spans 16 residues. CDR3 sequence: CSARGIPEGVPDTQYF. In DNA, the CDR3 is TGCAGTGCAAGGGGGATACCCGAGGGTGTGCCAGATACGCAGTATTTT.

This clonotype has just a few counts. The chain uses TRBV5-1 and TRBJ2-6; no reliable D call. Germline CDR1 reads SGHRS; CDR2 reads YFSETQ. The CDR3 runs to 16 residues. Trimming stripped 6 bases from V and 0 bases from J, with 13 bases between. The CDR3 bases are TGCGCCAGCATTGGCAGTACCTACTCTGGGGCCAACGTCCTGACTTTC. Protein product: CASIGSTYSGANVLTF.

This clonotype showed up just a few times. This chain uses TRBV6-6 with TRBJ2-7; possible D gene TRBD2, 5 bases. Germline CDR1 is MNHNY and CDR2 is SVGAGI (reference sequence). Trimming left V 0 bases short and J 6 bases short, with 9 bases between. This CDR3 spans 13 amino acids. CDR3 sequence: CASSYSRASEQYF. The CDR3 DNA reads as TGTGCCAGCAGTTACTCGCGGGCGTCCGAGCAGTACTTC.

This rearrangement joins TRBV11-2 to TRBJ2-2; D is unresolved. CDR1 is SGHAT and CDR2 is FQNNGV in the germline V gene. V was pared by 1 base and J by 0 bases, with 12 bases between. The CDR3 sequence is 17 residues long. For the CDR3, the DNA is TGTGCCAGCAGCTTAGGTAGAGGACGCGCGAACACCGGGGAGCTGTTTTTT. Encoded protein: CASSLGRGRANTGELFF.

This clonotype was detected a few times. The chain has TRBV6-5 and TRBJ2-7; 9 bases line up with TRBD1. Per the germline V gene, CDR1 is MNHEY and CDR2 is SVGAGI. The CDR3 extends over 15 amino acids. Trimming cost V 1 base and J 2 bases; bases outside gene matches: 3. This CDR3 reads CASSYYRTGAYEQYF. The CDR3 DNA reads TGTGCCAGCAGTTACTATAGGACAGGGGCCTACGAGCAGTACTTC.

This clonotype was observed a few times. This chain joins TRBV12-3 or TRBV12-4 and TRBJ2-3; D is undetermined. With 1 base removed from V and 4 bases from J, the gap between germline ends came to 6 bases. The CDR3 totals 13 residues. CDR3 sequence (DNA): TGTGCCAGCAGTTTAGGAAACTCAGATACGCAGTATTTT. Translation gives CASSLGNSDTQYF.

In this sample, this clonotype turned up a few times. CDR3 DNA sequence: TGTGCCAGCAGTTACTCAATCACCGGGGAGCTGTTTTTT. Translation: CASSYSITGELFF. V is TRBV6-5 and J is TRBJ2-2; D gene unclear. Germline assignment: CDR1 MNHEY and CDR2 SVGAGI. V lost 0 bases, J lost 4 bases, and 3 bases lay in between. The CDR3 runs to 13 residues.

This clonotype was seen a few times. J is TRBJ2-1 and V is TRBV12-3 or TRBV12-4; D possibly matches TRBD1 or TRBD2 (5 bases each). Trimming removed 7 bases from V and 2 bases from J, with 9 bases in between. CDR3 length equals 13 residues. The CDR3 nucleotides are TGTGCCAGCACGGGACCAGCCTACAATGAGCAGTTCTTC. Translated, it gives CASTGPAYNEQFF.

This clonotype has a handful of counts. The chain recombines TRBV15 with TRBJ2-3; 7 nucleotides align to TRBD1. The CDR3 has 16 amino acids. V lost 5 bases, J lost 2 bases, and 10 bases stayed unmatched. Looked up from germline, CDR1 is LNHNV and CDR2 is YYDKDF (reference sequence). The CDR3 DNA reads TGTGCCACCAGCGGGCCCGGGACAGCTTACACAGATACGCAGTATTTT. Encoded protein: CATSGPGTAYTDTQYF.

This clonotype was detected only a few times. The genes are TRBV9 and TRBJ2-5, with unresolved D. The V end was cut by 3 bases, the J end by 0 bases, with 12 bases between. Germline CDR1 SGDLS, CDR2 YYNGEE. The CDR3 contains 15 residues. This chain's CDR3 is CASSGTNDDQETQYF. The CDR3 DNA sequence: TGTGCCAGCAGCGGTACAAATGACGACCAAGAGACCCAGTACTTC.

This clonotype turned up a few times. This rearrangement joins TRBV20-1 to TRBJ2-1; no definite D call. CDR1 and CDR2 from the germline V gene are DFQATT and SNEGSKA (reference sequence). V was trimmed by 6 bases and J by 14 bases, leaving 17 bases between them. CDR3 length: 11 amino acids. CDR3 sequence reads: CSASPGWYKFF. CDR3 DNA sequence: TGCAGTGCCTCGCCCGGGTGGTACAAGTTCTTC.

In its sample, this clonotype was seen a few times. The rearrangement joins TRBV5-6 to TRBJ2-3; 10 nucleotides agree with TRBD2. Germline CDR1 is SGHDT and CDR2 is YYEEEE. The CDR3 runs to 17 residues. Germline trimming cut 0 bases from V and 0 bases from J; bases unmatched to any gene: 4. CDR3 residues: CASSLGYSGRSTDTQYF. The CDR3 nucleotides are TGTGCCAGCAGCTTGGGTTATAGCGGGAGGAGCACAGATACGCAGTATTTT.

This clonotype was seen only a few times. Germline is not matched at one junction end, which may reflect a read error. The V and J genes are TRBV20-1 and TRBJ2-3; D unclear. The CDR3 has 12 amino acids. CDR1 is DFQATT, CDR2 SNEGSKA, per germline (reference sequence). This chain's CDR3 is CSARAQTDTQYF. The CDR3 DNA follows: TGCAGTGCGAGAGCGCAAACAGATACGCAGTATTTT.

V gene TRBV2 combines with J gene TRBJ2-3; 7 bases map to TRBD2. CDR3 size: 15 residues. Trimming cost V 10 bases and J 2 bases; bases outside gene matches: 12. Germline V lookup: CDR1 SNHLY, CDR2 FYNNEI. CDR3 DNA: TGTGCCAACACCCGCCTAGCGGACCACACAGATACGCAGTATTTT. The encoded protein is CANTRLADHTDTQYF.

The chain is built from TRBV6-5 and TRBJ1-1; TRBD1 agrees at 7 bases. The V gene's germline CDR1 is MNHEY and CDR2 SVGAGI. This CDR3 contains 16 residues. Trimming at V came to 0 bases and at J to 3 bases, leaving 7 bases not matched to a gene. The CDR3 reads CASSYSVTGTDTEAFF. The CDR3 DNA reads as TGTGCCAGCAGTTACTCGGTTACCGGGACAGACACTGAAGCTTTCTTT.

This chain joins TRBV5-1 and TRBJ1-3; D is perhaps TRBD1 (5 bases). The V end was cut by 1 base, the J end by 0 bases, with 8 bases between. Germline V gives CDR1 SGHRS, CDR2 YFSETQ. This CDR3 is 15 amino acids long. CDR3 sequence reads: CASSLWGDSGNTIYF. CDR3 sequence (DNA): TGCGCCAGCAGCTTGTGGGGGGACTCTGGAAACACCATATATTTT.

The chain couples TRBV27 to TRBJ2-2, with TRBD2 matching 7 bases. The CDR3 runs to 14 residues. Germline V CDR1 and CDR2: MNHEY, SMNVEV (reference sequence). The V and J ends lost 6 bases and 4 bases, in that order; junction bases with no gene match: 5. The CDR3 nucleotides are TGTGCCAGCAGCCGGTGGGAGGGCACCGGGGAGCTGTTTTTT. It is translated as CASSRWEGTGELFF.

This CDR3 reads CASRQDRVSLNEQFF. The CDR3 DNA follows: TGTGCCAGCAGGCAAGACAGGGTGTCCCTCAATGAGCAGTTCTTC. The chain joins TRBV7-8 to TRBJ2-1; 7 positions match TRBD1. This CDR3 is 15 amino acids long. Germline V gives CDR1 SGHVS, CDR2 FQNEAQ. V was pared by 6 bases and J by 6 bases, with 11 bases of the junction left unmatched.

This sequence joins TRBV27 and TRBJ2-1, with D possibly matching TRBD2 (6 bases). Trimming took off 4 bases at V and 0 bases at J, with 10 bases between the two ends. The CDR3 extends over 15 amino acids. Germline-derived CDR1 and CDR2 are MNHEY and SMNVEV (reference sequence). CDR3 sequence reads: CASSSGGISYNEQFF. As DNA, the CDR3 is TGTGCCAGCAGTTCCGGCGGGATCTCCTACAATGAGCAGTTCTTC.

This clonotype was detected only a few times. This sequence joins TRBV7-2 and TRBJ1-2, with a weak D call TRBD1 (5 bases). Germline V gene data show CDR1 as SGHTA and CDR2 as FQGNSA. V dropped 5 bases and J dropped 7 bases, with 14 bases sitting between them. The CDR3 is 13 amino acids. This CDR3 reads CASSPGTLGGYTF. In nucleotides, the CDR3 is TGTGCCAGCAGCCCCGGGACGCTGGGTGGCTACACCTTC.

This chain connects TRBV5-6 to TRBJ1-1, with D perhaps matching TRBD1 (5 bases). The CDR3 has 14 amino acids. V was shortened by 4 bases and J by 1 base, with 11 bases between the two germline ends. The germline CDR1 and CDR2 sequences are SGHDT and YYEEEE. The CDR3 spells CASSRGLGNTEAFF. CDR3 sequence (DNA): TGTGCCAGCAGCCGGGGGTTGGGGAACACTGAAGCTTTCTTT.

This chain uses TRBV5-1 with TRBJ1-1; possible D gene TRBD1, 6 bases. Germline CDR1 SGHRS, CDR2 YFSETQ. The CDR3 loop spans 15 amino acids. V was cut by 2 bases and J by 1 base, with 12 bases left in between. CDR3 DNA: TGCGCCAGCAGCTTACAGGGACCATCGAACACTGAAGCTTTCTTT. As protein: CASSLQGPSNTEAFF.

This clonotype was seen more than once but under ten times. The rearrangement joins TRBV7-2 to TRBJ1-1; D is undetermined. In germline, CDR1 is SGHTA, CDR2 FQGNSA. CDR3 length: 12 residues. V dropped 6 bases and J dropped 8 bases, with 13 bases sitting between them. The CDR3 loop is CASSRNRAEAFF. The DNA of the CDR3 is TGTGCCAGCAGTCGAAACCGGGCCGAAGCTTTCTTT.